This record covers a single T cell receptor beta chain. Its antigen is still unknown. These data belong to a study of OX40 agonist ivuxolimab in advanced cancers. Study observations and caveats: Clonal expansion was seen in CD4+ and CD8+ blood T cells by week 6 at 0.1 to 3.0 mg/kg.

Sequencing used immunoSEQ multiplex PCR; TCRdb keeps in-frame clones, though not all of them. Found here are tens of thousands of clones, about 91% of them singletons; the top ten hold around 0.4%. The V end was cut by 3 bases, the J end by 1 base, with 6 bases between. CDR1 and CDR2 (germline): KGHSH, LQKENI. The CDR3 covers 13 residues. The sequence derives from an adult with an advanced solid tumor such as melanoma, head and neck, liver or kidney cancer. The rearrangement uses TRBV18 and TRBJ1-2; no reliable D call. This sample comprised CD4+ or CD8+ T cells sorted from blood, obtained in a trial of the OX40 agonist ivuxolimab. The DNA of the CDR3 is TGTGCCAGCTCACCTCCCAATAACTATGGCTACACCTTC. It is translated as CASSPPNNYGYTF.